One and the same sample provided the 8 T cell receptor beta chains below, sequenced in a study of blood T cell repertoires in COVID-19. Assay used: immunoSEQ multiplex PCR; TCRdb lists only in-frame clones, some missing. The sample shows roughly 120,000 clones, 70% to 75% of them seen only once. The sequenced material came from peripheral blood. These receptors came from a man aged 80 or over with COVID-19, enrolled during active disease.

The chain combines TRBV28 with TRBJ2-3, with a possible D match to TRBD2 (6 bases). The CDR3 length is 17 residues. Germline values: CDR1 MDHEN, CDR2 SYDVKM. V shed 6 bases and J shed 2 bases, with 21 bases lying between them. This chain's CDR3 is CASSTPGGTGFTDTQYF. As DNA, the CDR3 is TGTGCCAGCAGCACTCCCGGGGGTACCGGTTTCACAGATACGCAGTATTTT.

The rearrangement uses TRBV2 and TRBJ2-3, with TRBD2 as a possible D gene (5 bases). The V gene lost 7 bases and the J gene lost 6 bases, with 11 bases spanning the gap. Per germline, CDR1 SNHLY and CDR2 FYNNEI. CDR3 size: 12 residues. This CDR3 reads CASNLRRDTQYF. DNA for the CDR3: TGTGCCAGCAACCTAAGGAGGGATACGCAGTATTTT.

The J gene is TRBJ2-2, the V gene TRBV4-3; D is perhaps TRBD1 (6 bases). V gave up 6 bases and J gave up 8 bases, with 19 bases separating them. This CDR3 region has 15 residues. Germline V gives CDR1 LGHNA, CDR2 YSLEER. CDR3: CASRPDRLAAGELFF. The DNA for the CDR3 is TGCGCCAGCAGACCCGACAGGTTAGCAGCAGGGGAGCTGTTTTTT.

The rearrangement links TRBV5-4 to TRBJ2-5, with a weak D call TRBD2 (5 bases). The CDR3 contains 14 residues. Per germline, CDR1 SGHNT and CDR2 YYREEE (reference sequence). Trimming removed 4 bases at V and 5 bases at J, with 15 bases between. Here the CDR3 DNA reads TGTGCCAGCAGCCCTACGGTCGGGATGGAGACCCAGTACTTC. Encoded protein: CASSPTVGMETQYF.

The genes are TRBV18 and TRBJ2-7; 10 positions agree with TRBD1. V lost 6 bases, J lost 2 bases, and 7 bases stayed unmatched. CDR3 length equals 15 residues. The germline V gene has CDR1 KGHSH and CDR2 LQKENI. The CDR3, as DNA: TGTGCCAGCTCCCAGCGGACAGGGGGGCCCTACGAGCAGTACTTC. Encoded protein: CASSQRTGGPYEQYF.

The chain carries TRBV4-1 and TRBJ2-3, with 10 bases matching TRBD2. CDR1 is MGHRA, CDR2 YSYEKL, per germline. V lost 0 bases and J lost 7; bases outside the gene matches: 10. There are 17 residues in the CDR3. CDR3 sequence: CASSQDKREGRGHTQYF. Written as DNA, the CDR3 is TGCGCCAGCAGCCAAGATAAGCGGGAGGGGCGGGGTCATACGCAGTATTTT.

The chain carries TRBV29-1 and TRBJ2-1, with 16 positions matching TRBD2. Trimming took 5 bases from V and 9 from J; bases not matched to a gene: 4. CDR1 and CDR2 from the germline V gene are SQVTM and ANQGSEA. The CDR3 is 14 residues long. The CDR3 sequence is CSVTGTSGRVEQFF. The DNA for the CDR3 is TGCAGCGTTACCGGGACTAGCGGGAGGGTTGAGCAGTTCTTC.

This clone turned up a few times. The chain is built from TRBV6-5 and TRBJ1-4, with TRBD1 matching 7 bases. This CDR3 contains 15 residues. V was pared by 0 bases and J by 7 bases, with 5 bases of the junction left unmatched. The germline CDR1 and CDR2 sequences are MNHEY and SVGAGI. The CDR3: CASSYSGGAGEKLFF. CDR3 in DNA: TGTGCCAGCAGTTACTCAGGGGGCGCGGGTGAAAAACTGTTTTTT.